Below are 22 T cell receptor beta chains sequenced from a single sample in a study of cytomegalovirus exposure and HLA in healthy donors. PCR primers comprised 60 Vbeta and 13 Jbeta primers. Sequencing used immunoSEQ multiplex PCR; TCRdb keeps in-frame clones, though not all of them. The profile shows roughly 120,000 clones, under 80% of them singletons. Sequenced sample: PBMCs. These receptors were taken from a woman aged 45-59 years in good health and CMV-seropositive.

The chain carries TRBV6-6 and TRBJ1-4; possibly TRBD1 for D (5 bases). The length of the CDR3 is 13 residues. Germline V lookup: CDR1 MNHNY, CDR2 SVGAGI (reference sequence). V was shortened by 6 bases and J by 4 bases, with 9 bases between the two germline ends. The CDR3 DNA is TGTGCCAGCAGCCGACAGATTAATGAAAAACTGTTTTTT. It is translated as CASSRQINEKLFF.

This chain connects TRBV6-1 to TRBJ1-4; no clear D. Germline CDR1 reads MNHNS; CDR2 reads SASEGT. This CDR3 is built from 14 residues. Trimming stripped 6 bases from V and 1 base from J, with 9 bases between. CDR3 in DNA: TGTGCCAGCAGGCAGGTGGGAACTAATGAAAAACTGTTTTTT. It yields the protein CASRQVGTNEKLFF.

Turning to this clone: Likely a read error: the CDR3 ends without its conserved phenylalanine or tryptophan. This rearrangement joins TRBV4-2 to TRBJ2-3; 9 positions match TRBD2. The CDR3 consists of 16 residues. CDR1 is LGHNA and CDR2 is YNFKEQ in the germline V gene. Trimming removed 1 base from V and 3 bases from J; junction bases left unmatched: 5. CDR3 sequence (DNA): TGTGCCAGCAGCCAAGGGACTAGCGAAAGAACAGATACGCAGTATGTT. As protein: CASSQGTSERTDTQYV.

V and J are TRBV6-1 and TRBJ1-1, with D possibly matching TRBD1 (5 bases). Germline loops: CDR1 MNHNS, CDR2 SASEGT. Trimming took 2 bases from V and 3 from J, leaving 13 bases between them. CDR3 length: 15 residues. The CDR3, as DNA: TGTGCCAGCAGTGAAACCAGGGTATTGGACACTGAAGCTTTCTTT. This sequence encodes CASSETRVLDTEAFF.

The chain is built from TRBV5-4 and TRBJ1-1, with 9 bases that match TRBD1. Germline loops: CDR1 SGHNT, CDR2 YYREEE (reference sequence). V lost 4 bases to trimming and J lost 4 bases; unmatched junction nucleotides: 8. This CDR3 region has 15 residues. The CDR3: CASSEGQGRITEAFF. The CDR3 coding sequence is TGTGCCAGCAGCGAAGGACAGGGGCGCATCACTGAAGCTTTCTTT.

This clone was recorded once. The chain recombines TRBV5-1 with TRBJ1-4; TRBD1 matches at 9 bases. This CDR3 region has 17 residues. The junction had 14 bases not matched to a gene; V was cut back by 3 bases and J by 8 bases. CDR1 is SGHRS and CDR2 is YFSETQ in the germline V gene. This chain's CDR3 is CASSSGRGTGLEEKLFF. CDR3 in DNA: TGCGCCAGCAGCTCGGGTAGGGGGACAGGGCTTGAGGAAAAACTGTTTTTT. The complete variable domain, with remaining parts taken from reference TRBV5-1 and TRBJ1-4, reads KAGVTQTPRYLIKTRGQQVTLSCSPISGHRSVSWYQQTPGQGLQFLFEYFSETQRNKGNFPGRFSGRQFSNSRSEMNVSTLELGDSALYLCASSSGRGTGLEEKLFFGSGTQLSVL.

This clone was picked up one time. The chain combines TRBV2 with TRBJ2-7; tentative D call: TRBD2 (5 bases). Trimming left V 4 bases short and J 3 bases short, with 7 bases between. Germline V lookup: CDR1 SNHLY, CDR2 FYNNEI. This CDR3 comprises 12 residues. CDR3 coding DNA: TGTGCCAGCAGTGCCCGGGGCTACGAGCAGTACTTC. This gives the protein CASSARGYEQYF.

The rearrangement uses TRBV4-3 and TRBJ2-5, with TRBD2 identical over 11 bases. Germline V gene lookup returns CDR1 LGHNA and CDR2 YSLEER. Trimming cost V 3 bases and J 1 base; bases outside gene matches: 4. The CDR3 has 16 amino acids. CDR3 sequence reads: CASSQSLAGAQETQYF. The CDR3, as DNA: TGCGCCAGCAGCCAGTCACTAGCGGGAGCCCAAGAGACCCAGTACTTC.

This chain joins TRBV2 and TRBJ2-7, with 10 bases that match TRBD2. CDR3 length equals 15 residues. V lost 8 bases and J lost 3; bases outside the gene matches: 10. Germline V gene lookup returns CDR1 SNHLY and CDR2 FYNNEI. The CDR3 loop is CASSFGVAGGYEQYF. CDR3 coding DNA: TGTGCCAGCTCTTTCGGTGTAGCGGGAGGCTACGAGCAGTACTTC. Together with reference TRBV2 and TRBJ2-7, the CDR3 gives the full variable domain: EPEVTQTPSHQVTQMGQEVILRCVPISNHLYFYWYRQILGQKVEFLVSFYNNEISEKSEIFDDQFSVERPDGSNFTLKIRSTKLEDSAMYFCASSFGVAGGYEQYFGPGTRLTVT.

The chain has TRBV19 and TRBJ2-5, with 12 bases lining up with TRBD2. V lost 1 base to trimming and J lost 4 bases; unmatched junction nucleotides: 10. Per germline, CDR1 LNHDA and CDR2 SQIVND (reference sequence). This CDR3 comprises 18 residues. Here the CDR3 reads CASSIVGLAGSKAETQYF. The CDR3 DNA is TGTGCCAGTAGTATAGTGGGACTAGCGGGCTCCAAGGCAGAGACCCAGTACTTC.

The chain has TRBV29-1 and TRBJ2-7, with 8 bases aligning to TRBD2. Germline V CDR1 and CDR2: SQVTM, ANQGSEA. V lost 7 bases, J lost 5 bases, and 7 bases stayed unmatched. The CDR3 is 12 amino acids. The CDR3 loop reads CSARGTSNEQYF. CDR3 DNA sequence: TGCAGCGCCCGAGGGACTAGTAACGAGCAGTACTTC.

The CDR3 here is CASSVGTSVSYEQYF. The DNA of the CDR3 is TGTGCCAGCAGTGTCGGGACTAGCGTCTCCTACGAGCAGTACTTC. The chain carries TRBV27 and TRBJ2-7, with 10 bases matching TRBD2. There are 15 residues in the CDR3. Trimming at V came to 5 bases and at J to 0 bases, leaving 4 bases not matched to a gene. CDR1 is MNHEY, CDR2 SMNVEV, per germline (reference sequence).

This chain connects TRBV5-4 to TRBJ1-5; D gene ambiguous. The CDR3 runs to 12 residues. Germline lookup yields CDR1 SGHNT and CDR2 YYREEE (reference sequence). V lost 4 bases and J 4 bases, leaving 6 bases between the germline ends. This CDR3 is CASSLENQPQHF. CDR3 bases: TGTGCCAGCAGCCTCGAGAATCAGCCCCAGCATTTT.

The chain couples TRBV7-9 to TRBJ1-3, with a possible D match to TRBD1 (5 bases). Trimming shortened V by 5 bases and J by 1 base, and 12 bases separated the two germline ends. The CDR3 is 15 amino acids. Germline V gene data show CDR1 as SEHNR and CDR2 as FQNEAQ (reference sequence). The CDR3 sequence is CASSPLGLSGNTIYF. The CDR3 bases are TGTGCCAGCAGCCCCTTGGGACTATCTGGAAACACCATATATTTT. The full variable domain, completed using reference TRBV7-9 and TRBJ1-3, is DTGVSQNPRHKITKRGQNVTFRCDPISEHNRLYWYRQTLGQGPEFLTYFQNEAQLEKSRLLSDRFSAERPKGSFSTLEIQRTEQGDSAMYLCASSPLGLSGNTIYFGEGSWLTVV.

J is TRBJ1-2 and V is TRBV7-9; 10 bases line up with TRBD1. The CDR3 covers 15 residues. V was clipped by 4 bases and J by 5 bases; unmatched bases: 7. Germline V gene lookup returns CDR1 SEHNR and CDR2 FQNEAQ (reference sequence). The CDR3 sequence: CASSSYGTGDYGYTF. CDR3 coding DNA: TGTGCCAGCAGCTCCTACGGGACAGGGGATTATGGCTACACCTTC. The whole variable domain, remainder taken from reference TRBV7-9 and TRBJ1-2, is DTGVSQNPRHKITKRGQNVTFRCDPISEHNRLYWYRQTLGQGPEFLTYFQNEAQLEKSRLLSDRFSAERPKGSFSTLEIQRTEQGDSAMYLCASSSYGTGDYGYTFGSGTRLTVV.

This sequence joins TRBV5-1 and TRBJ2-1; D possibly corresponds to TRBD2 (5 bases). Germline lookup yields CDR1 SGHRS and CDR2 YFSETQ. This CDR3 comprises 13 residues. V lost 2 bases and J 8 bases, leaving 11 bases between the germline ends. In nucleotides, the CDR3 is TGCGCCAGCAGCTTAGGGAGTAGCTATGAGCAGTTCTTC. Protein product: CASSLGSSYEQFF.

In regard to this clone: The junction departs from the called germline gene at one end, perhaps through a read error. The chain has TRBV6-1 and TRBJ1-3, with 7 bases aligning to TRBD1. The CDR3 consists of 15 residues. CDR1 is MNHNS, CDR2 SASEGT, per germline. CDR3 amino acids: CASSEPGQAGNAIYF. CDR3 DNA: TGTGCCAGCAGTGAACCAGGACAGGCTGGAAACGCCATATATTTT.

The rearrangement joins TRBV28 to TRBJ1-2, with 7 bases fitting TRBD1. The V gene's germline CDR1 is MDHEN and CDR2 SYDVKM. The CDR3 runs to 14 residues. J lost 4 bases, V lost 5 bases, and 7 bases had no gene match. This CDR3 is CASSQGGPVYGYTF. CDR3 coding DNA: TGTGCCAGCAGTCAGGGGGGCCCGGTCTATGGCTACACCTTC.

This chain connects TRBV11-3 to TRBJ2-1; TRBD1 agrees at 7 bases. The CDR3 sequence is 17 residues long. Germline V gene sequence: CDR1 SGHNT, CDR2 YENEEA. The V segment lost 5 bases and the J segment 4 bases; nucleotides outside the gene matches: 14. CDR3 sequence reads: CASSRTGPGQTYNEQFF. CDR3 bases: TGTGCCAGCAGCCGGACCGGTCCGGGACAGACTTACAATGAGCAGTTCTTC.

The gene calls are TRBV4-3 and TRBJ2-3; 9 bases line up with TRBD2. This CDR3 contains 16 residues. Germline V gene sequence: CDR1 LGHNA, CDR2 YSLEER. V gave up 4 bases and J gave up 6 bases; unmatched junction bases: 11. CDR3: CASSPRFSGSVDTQYF. As DNA, the CDR3 is TGCGCCAGCAGCCCCCGTTTTAGCGGGAGTGTGGATACGCAGTATTTT.

CDR3 amino acids: CASSYSRTGELFF. The CDR3 nucleotides are TGTGCCAGCAGTTACAGCCGGACAGGGGAGCTGTTTTTT. The chain joins TRBV6-6 to TRBJ2-2; D is perhaps TRBD1 (5 bases). The V gene's germline CDR1 is MNHNY and CDR2 SVGAGI (reference sequence). V was trimmed by 2 bases and J by 8 bases, leaving 9 bases between them. The CDR3 contains 13 residues.

This clone was seen a handful of times. The chain employs TRBV18 and TRBJ2-6; D perhaps matches TRBD1 (6 bases). The V and J ends lost 5 bases and 0 bases respectively, with 23 bases between them. Per germline, CDR1 KGHSH and CDR2 LQKENI. This CDR3 comprises 20 residues. The CDR3 nucleotides are TGTGCCAGCTCATCAGGAATTCAGGGGCTTCAACTCTCTGGGGCCAACGTCCTGACTTTC. Translating it yields CASSSGIQGLQLSGANVLTF.